This T cell receptor (beta chain) emerged from a study of CD4 T cells in relation to SARS-CoV-2 and coronaviruses. General study results and limits: Pre-pandemic and post-infection samples never came from the same donor.

The V gene's germline CDR1 is DFQATT and CDR2 SNEGSKA (reference sequence). J gave up 2 bases and V 3 bases, and 4 bases lay outside the gene matches. CDR3 length: 14 amino acids. Before the COVID-19 pandemic, during about 2010-2018, CD4+ T cells were taken from unexposed donors. CD4+ T cells were isolated from the cells after around 9 days of culture. Cultures received half-medium IL-2 refreshes on days 3 and 7. For this clone: Antigen specificity is unknown.

Produced via immunoSEQ multiplex PCR; TCRdb's table is partial and in-frame only. The table records some 21,000 clones, more than 65% of them present only once. Sequenced: CD4+ T cells from PBMCs, cultured in vitro. The TCR was taken from a human donor in good health. This rearrangement joins TRBV20-1 to TRBJ2-7, with 10 bases fitting TRBD2. CDR3 region: CSASRTSGTYEQYF. The CDR3 bases are TGCAGTGCTAGTCGGACTAGCGGCACCTACGAGCAGTACTTC.